This T cell receptor (beta chain) originates from a study of cytomegalovirus exposure and HLA in healthy donors. Study-wide findings and caveats: Prior analysis indicated that the majority of TCR beta V segments exhibited productivity approximately 87% or approximately 30% of the time. TRBV6-2, TRBV6-3 and some other V segments were excluded as indistinguishable. Under in vitro conditions, a few CMV-associated chains were confirmed as specific for CMV antigens. From TCR beta sequences, most subjects' HLA-A and HLA-B alleles were reportedly predicted accurately.

Per germline, CDR1 PRHDT and CDR2 FYEKMQ (reference sequence). The CDR3 spans 17 residues. The V end was cut by 2 bases, the J end by 7 bases, with 23 bases between. Regarding this clone: What it binds is unknown.

This PCR relied on a set of 60 Vbeta primers and 13 Jbeta primers. Profiling relied on immunoSEQ multiplex PCR, and the TCRdb table lists in-frame clones only, not all of them. The sample includes 100,000 to 150,000 clones, approximately 70% of them seen just once. The sequenced sample was PBMCs. V is TRBV13 and J is TRBJ1-2; D unresolved. The source of this sequence is a woman aged 55 to 70 in good health and CMV-seropositive. The CDR3 loop is CASSLLAERGTSGGYTF. CDR3 bases: TGTGCCAGCAGCTTATTGGCTGAGCGGGGAACCTCGGGTGGCTACACCTTC.